The 29 T cell receptor beta chains presented below share a single source sample, sequenced in a study of CD8+ T cells in alopecia areata. The treatment is: oral pan-JAK inhibitor, 5-10 mg twice daily. Extracted from the samples, RNA was reverse transcribed into cDNA to serve as the sequencing template. The assay was immunoSEQ multiplex PCR, and TCRdb's table has in-frame clones only and misses some. The table lists under 250,000 clones, less than 75% of them singletons, with about 1.4% in the top ten. Here the sequenced sample was CD4+ T cells sorted from blood, taken at week 4, from a patient treated with tofacitinib. The receptors derive from a human donor with alopecia areata.

There are a few counts of this clone. The rearrangement joins TRBV30 to TRBJ1-2; possible D gene TRBD1, 6 bases. Germline CDR1 and CDR2: GTSNPN and SVGIG (reference sequence). The CDR3 runs 13 residues. Trimming stripped 7 bases from V and 2 bases from J, with 14 bases between. CDR3 bases: TGTGCCTTTACGGGACACCTCAACTATGGCTACACCTTC. Protein product: CAFTGHLNYGYTF.

The chain links TRBV29-1 to TRBJ1-1, with D perhaps matching TRBD1 (5 bases). Germline V CDR1 and CDR2: SQVTM, ANQGSEA. Trimming left V 4 bases short and J 5 bases short, with 11 bases between. The CDR3 runs to 12 residues. CDR3 nucleotides: TGCAGCGTTGCGCAGGGCTGGACTGAAGCTTTCTTT. This sequence encodes CSVAQGWTEAFF.

The rearrangement links TRBV5-4 to TRBJ1-2; 8 bases fit TRBD1. In germline, CDR1 is SGHNT, CDR2 YYREEE (reference sequence). The V gene end was trimmed by 0 bases and the J gene end by 6 bases; junction bases not matched to a gene: 1. The CDR3 is made up of 13 amino acids. The CDR3 region is CASSLETGDGYTF. Written as DNA, the CDR3 is TGTGCCAGCAGCTTGGAGACAGGGGATGGCTACACCTTC.

This clone was seen only a few times. V usage is TRBV29-1 and J usage is TRBJ1-5, with a possible D match to TRBD1 (5 bases). V dropped 4 bases and J dropped 5 bases, with 9 bases sitting between them. The CDR3 runs 12 residues. In germline, CDR1 is SQVTM, CDR2 ANQGSEA. The CDR3 protein is CSVGEGYQPQHF. As DNA, the CDR3 is TGCAGCGTTGGAGAGGGGTATCAGCCCCAGCATTTT.

The table lists this clone with a count of one. The rearrangement links TRBV25-1 to TRBJ2-7; the D is unclear. CDR3 length: 12 residues. Germline V gene data show CDR1 as MGHDK and CDR2 as SYGVNS. Trimming took 1 base from V and 7 from J, leaving 8 bases between them. The CDR3 spells CASSELGKEQYF. CDR3 sequence (DNA): TGTGCCAGCAGTGAATTGGGGAAAGAGCAGTACTTC.

This clone was found a few times. The chain carries TRBV23-1 and TRBJ1-5; maybe TRBD1 (5 bases). TRBV23-1 is known as an ORF, though its function is uncertain. The CDR3 totals 16 residues. V was shortened by 3 bases and J by 1 base, with 13 bases between the two germline ends. The CDR3 protein is CASSHYGGRSNQPQHF. The CDR3 nucleotides read TGCGCCAGCAGTCACTATGGGGGTAGAAGCAATCAGCCCCAGCATTTT.

The V call is TRBV9, the J call TRBJ2-2; TRBD2 matches 10 bases. J gave up 4 bases and V 0 bases, and 6 bases lay outside the gene matches. This CDR3 comprises 17 residues. Germline V gene sequence: CDR1 SGDLS, CDR2 YYNGEE. The CDR3 sequence: CASSVGLAGAITGELFF. DNA of the CDR3: TGTGCCAGCAGCGTAGGGCTAGCGGGGGCGATCACCGGGGAGCTGTTTTTT.

This clone was seen many times. The chain is built from TRBV7-3 and TRBJ1-6; tentatively, D is TRBD1 (6 bases). The ends were cut back, 2 bases at V and 8 bases at J, with 7 bases in the middle. Germline loops: CDR1 SGHTA, CDR2 FQGTGA. This CDR3 region has 13 residues. CDR3 nucleotides: TGTGCCAGCAGCTTACACAGGGATTCACCCCTCCACTTT. It specifies CASSLHRDSPLHF.

The V gene is TRBV30, the J gene TRBJ2-2; tentatively, D is TRBD2 (5 bases). CDR3 size: 14 residues. Germline assignment: CDR1 GTSNPN and CDR2 SVGIG (reference sequence). V was clipped by 5 bases and J by 4 bases, with 14 bases between them. The DNA of the CDR3 is TGTGCCTGGGGAGGTGAGGAGGTCACCGGGGAGCTGTTTTTT. Protein: CAWGGEEVTGELFF.

The chain is built from TRBV18 and TRBJ2-7; D is possibly TRBD2 (6 bases). V was trimmed by 5 bases and J by 6 bases, leaving 14 bases between them. Germline CDR1 KGHSH, CDR2 LQKENI. There are 13 residues in the CDR3. CDR3 nucleotide sequence: TGTGCCAGCTCAACTCCCCTGGAGGGCGAGCAGTACTTC. Its translation: CASSTPLEGEQYF.

This sequence joins TRBV2 and TRBJ2-5; 14 nucleotides agree with TRBD2. CDR1 and CDR2 (germline): SNHLY, FYNNEI. Unmatched junction bases numbered 3, after V lost 6 bases and J lost 3 bases. The CDR3 extends over 15 amino acids. The CDR3 loop is CASRRLAGGKETQYF. The DNA of the CDR3 is TGTGCCAGCAGGAGACTAGCGGGGGGGAAAGAGACCCAGTACTTC.

The rearrangement links TRBV7-9 to TRBJ1-5; D is unresolved. There are 13 residues in the CDR3. The V gene lost 2 bases and the J gene lost 7 bases, with 9 bases spanning the gap. Per germline, CDR1 SEHNR and CDR2 FQNEAQ (reference sequence). DNA of the CDR3: TGTGCCAGCAGCTTACGGGAAAGCCAGCCCCAGCATTTT. It codes for CASSLRESQPQHF.

This chain uses TRBV5-1 with TRBJ2-3; 9 nucleotides match TRBD2. V lost 0 bases to trimming and J lost 0 bases; unmatched junction nucleotides: 5. There are 17 residues in the CDR3. CDR1 and CDR2 (germline): SGHRS, YFSETQ. CDR3 region: CASSLVVSGGSTDTQYF. The CDR3 DNA follows: TGCGCCAGCAGCTTGGTAGTAAGCGGGGGGAGCACAGATACGCAGTATTTT.

The V gene is TRBV5-1, the J gene TRBJ2-1; 12 positions match TRBD2. Germline V gene sequence: CDR1 SGHRS, CDR2 YFSETQ. This CDR3 is built from 18 residues. The ends lost 3 bases at V and 3 bases at J; junction bases unmatched: 10. CDR3 DNA: TGCGCCAGCAGCTCCGCCGGGACTAGCGGGCAGAACTACAATGAGCAGTTCTTC. Translated, it gives CASSSAGTSGQNYNEQFF.

The chain couples TRBV29-1 to TRBJ1-1; unclear D gene. Trimming took off 4 bases at V and 6 bases at J, with 15 bases between the two ends. CDR1 SQVTM and CDR2 ANQGSEA come from the germline V gene. The CDR3 consists of 13 residues. CDR3 DNA sequence: TGCAGCGTTGTGGACTGGAAAAGGGCTGAAGCTTTCTTT. It codes for CSVVDWKRAEAFF. Complete variable domain (other parts from reference TRBV29-1 and TRBJ1-1): SAVISQKPSRDICQRGTSLTIQCQVDSQVTMMFWYRQQPGQSLTLIATANQGSEATYESGFVIDKFPISRPNLTFSTLTVSNMSPEDSSIYLCSVVDWKRAEAFFGQGTRLTVV.

This clone has a count of ten or more. J is TRBJ1-1 and V is TRBV4-3; D remains ambiguous. V lost 4 bases, J lost 4 bases, and 10 bases lay in between. The CDR3 extends over 13 amino acids. Germline V gene lookup returns CDR1 LGHNA and CDR2 YSLEER. In DNA, the CDR3 is TGCGCCAGCAGCCTCGCCCGGGGCACTGAAGCTTTCTTT. Protein: CASSLARGTEAFF.

A few counts support this clone. The chain joins TRBV25-1 to TRBJ2-7; 7 bases are shared with TRBD2. Germline loops: CDR1 MGHDK, CDR2 SYGVNS. Trimming removed 7 bases from V and 2 bases from J; junction bases left unmatched: 5. The CDR3 covers 13 residues. CDR3 in DNA: TGTGCCAGCACCAACGGGGGGACCTACGAGCAGTACTTC. This translates into CASTNGGTYEQYF.

The V call is TRBV6-1, the J call TRBJ1-1, with D unresolved. Germline CDR1 MNHNS, CDR2 SASEGT. CDR3 length equals 13 residues. V shed 7 bases and J shed 0 bases, with 9 bases lying between them. The CDR3 here is CASTNDLNTEAFF. The CDR3, as DNA: TGTGCCAGCACCAACGACCTGAACACTGAAGCTTTCTTT.

The chain uses TRBV6-4 and TRBJ2-1; 7 bases map to TRBD1. Germline loops: CDR1 MRHNA, CDR2 SNTAGT. This CDR3 contains 11 residues. V dropped 8 bases and J dropped 7; count of bases not matched to a gene: 2. The CDR3 sequence: CASRQGNEQFF. In DNA form, the CDR3 reads TGTGCCAGCCGACAGGGAAATGAGCAGTTCTTC.

The J gene is TRBJ2-4, the V gene TRBV7-6; D might be TRBD2 (6 bases). Germline CDR1 SGHVS, CDR2 FNYEAQ. V lost 0 bases, J lost 8 bases, and 14 bases lay in between. The CDR3 spans 15 residues. The CDR3 DNA is TGTGCCAGCAGCTTAGCGGCGGGGCCGACGGACATTCAGTACTTC. This sequence encodes CASSLAAGPTDIQYF. Based on the CDR3 plus reference TRBV7-6 and TRBJ2-4, the full variable domain is GAGVSQSPRYKVTKRGQDVALRCDPISGHVSLYWYRQALGQGPEFLTYFNYEAQQDKSGLPNDRFSAERPEGSISTLTIQRTEQRDSAMYRCASSLAAGPTDIQYFGAGTRLSVL.

CDR3 bases: TGTGCCAGCAGCTTAGGGCCAACGGGTGTCCAGTACTTC. Residues: CASSLGPTGVQYF. The chain is built from TRBV11-3 and TRBJ2-5; D unclear. The germline CDR1 and CDR2 sequences are SGHNT and YENEEA. CDR3 length: 13 residues. Trimming cost V 1 base and J 10 bases, with 13 bases left between them.

The V and J genes are TRBV11-1 and TRBJ2-3; possibly TRBD2 for D (5 bases). The V gene lost 3 bases and the J gene lost 3 bases, with 7 bases spanning the gap. The CDR3 runs 13 residues. Germline values: CDR1 SGHAT, CDR2 FQDESV (reference sequence). The DNA of the CDR3 is TGTGCCAGCAGCTTGAGGGAAACAGATACGCAGTATTTT. Encoded protein: CASSLRETDTQYF. The full variable domain, in which reference TRBV11-1 and TRBJ2-3 provide the parts outside the CDR3, is EAEVAQSPRYKITEKSQAVAFWCDPISGHATLYWYRQILGQGPELLVQFQDESVVDDSQLPKDRFSAERLKGVDSTLKIQPAELGDSAMYLCASSLRETDTQYFGPGTRLTVL.

The V gene is TRBV29-1, the J gene TRBJ2-5, with D possibly called TRBD1 or TRBD2 (6 bases each). With 4 bases removed from V and 9 bases from J, the gap between germline ends came to 15 bases. Looked up from germline, CDR1 is SQVTM and CDR2 is ANQGSEA. This CDR3 has 12 residues. DNA for the CDR3: TGCAGCGTTGTCGGGGGCCGGGAAGCCCAGTACTTC. Its translation: CSVVGGREAQYF.

The chain combines TRBV5-4 with TRBJ2-1; 8 bases match TRBD2. The V segment lost 1 base and the J segment 9 bases; nucleotides outside the gene matches: 9. Germline CDR1 SGHNT, CDR2 YYREEE (reference sequence). The CDR3 consists of 15 residues. The CDR3 spells CASSLRVAGIGEQFF. The DNA for the CDR3 is TGTGCCAGCAGCTTGAGGGTAGCGGGGATCGGTGAGCAGTTCTTC. Filled out from reference TRBV5-4 and TRBJ2-1, the complete variable domain reads ETGVTQSPTHLIKTRGQQVTLRCSSQSGHNTVSWYQQALGQGPQFIFQYYREEENGRGNFPPRFSGLQFPNYSSELNVNALELDDSALYLCASSLRVAGIGEQFFGPGTRLTVL.

This clone was seen once. The same CDR3 is also encoded by other DNA sequences in this sample. The rearrangement joins TRBV29-1 to TRBJ2-5, with TRBD1 matching over 8 bases. Looked up from germline, CDR1 is SQVTM and CDR2 is ANQGSEA. CDR3 size: 12 residues. With 6 bases clipped from V and 5 bases from J, the junction kept 5 bases outside the gene matches. CDR3 protein: CSVGQGRETQYF. CDR3 DNA sequence: TGCAGCGTCGGACAGGGTCGGGAGACCCAGTACTTC. Combining the CDR3 with reference TRBV29-1 and TRBJ2-5 gives the whole variable domain SAVISQKPSRDICQRGTSLTIQCQVDSQVTMMFWYRQQPGQSLTLIATANQGSEATYESGFVIDKFPISRPNLTFSTLTVSNMSPEDSSIYLCSVGQGRETQYFGPGTRLLVL.

This clone was seen more than once but under ten times. The chain has TRBV19 and TRBJ2-1; weak D call: TRBD1 (5 bases). With 0 bases removed from V and 5 bases from J, the gap between germline ends came to 5 bases. The CDR3 consists of 13 residues. The germline V gene has CDR1 LNHDA and CDR2 SQIVND (reference sequence). Written as DNA, the CDR3 is TGTGCCAGTAGTATAGACAGGGACAATGAGCAGTTCTTC. Its protein product is CASSIDRDNEQFF.

This clone was seen a few times. The gene calls are TRBV5-6 and TRBJ2-5; TRBD1 might be the D (5 bases). The germline V and J ends were trimmed by 1 base and 4 bases, with 8 bases remaining between them. Per germline, CDR1 SGHDT and CDR2 YYEEEE. The CDR3 covers 13 residues. In DNA, the CDR3 is TGTGCCAGCAGCTTGAGGGGTTCAGAGACCCAGTACTTC. Protein product: CASSLRGSETQYF.

This chain connects TRBV29-1 to TRBJ2-7; D ambiguous. Trimming stripped 3 bases from V and 2 bases from J, with 11 bases between. Germline-derived CDR1 and CDR2 are SQVTM and ANQGSEA. This CDR3 has 13 amino acids. CDR3: CSVDGETPYEQYF. CDR3 nucleotide sequence: TGCAGCGTTGATGGTGAGACCCCCTACGAGCAGTACTTC.

This clone was seen many times. The V call is TRBV5-1, the J call TRBJ2-7, with D possibly matching TRBD1 (6 bases). CDR3 size: 14 residues. V lost 4 bases and J lost 6, with 17 bases in between. The germline CDR1 and CDR2 sequences are SGHRS and YFSETQ. The CDR3 sequence: CASSPGTRGSEQYF. The CDR3 DNA follows: TGCGCCAGCAGCCCTGGGACAAGGGGGTCCGAGCAGTACTTC.